This T cell receptor (beta chain) was recorded in a study of T cells expressing NK-cell markers. Following a re-call of the 5' RACE reads, TCRdb has one entry per CDR3 protein and lacks DNA. This sample's clone table lists about 160,000 distinct CDR3 sequences. The sequence derives from a woman between 18 and 70 years old in good health. Sequencing input: blood T cells: a sorted CD56 or NKG2C T cell subset, CD4+ or CD8+ T cells, or bulk PBMC T cells (not recorded which).

CDR3 residues: CASRLTGMDTGELFF. V gene TRBV11-2 combines with J gene TRBJ2-2; TCRdb's D gene call, TRBD1, goes unchecked for lack of DNA. Germline CDR1 SGHAT, CDR2 FQNNGV. The CDR3 length is 15 residues.